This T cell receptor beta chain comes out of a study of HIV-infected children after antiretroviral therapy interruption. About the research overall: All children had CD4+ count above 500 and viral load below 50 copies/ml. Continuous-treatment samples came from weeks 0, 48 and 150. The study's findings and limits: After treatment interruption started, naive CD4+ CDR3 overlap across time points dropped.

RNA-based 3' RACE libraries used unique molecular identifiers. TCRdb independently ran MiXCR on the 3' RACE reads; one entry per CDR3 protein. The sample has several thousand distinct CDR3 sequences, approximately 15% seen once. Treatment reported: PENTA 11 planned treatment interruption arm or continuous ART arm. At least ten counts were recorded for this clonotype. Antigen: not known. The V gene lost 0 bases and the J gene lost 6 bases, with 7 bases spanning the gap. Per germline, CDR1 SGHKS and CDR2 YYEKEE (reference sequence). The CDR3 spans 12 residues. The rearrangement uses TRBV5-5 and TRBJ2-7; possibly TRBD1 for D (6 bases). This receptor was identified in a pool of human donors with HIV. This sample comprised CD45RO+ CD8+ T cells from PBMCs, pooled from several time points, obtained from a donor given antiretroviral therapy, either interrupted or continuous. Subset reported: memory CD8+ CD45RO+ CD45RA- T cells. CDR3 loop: CASSLGRGEQYF. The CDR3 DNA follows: TGTGCCAGCAGCTTGGGCAGGGGCGAGCAGTACTTC.